The rows below give T cell receptor beta chains drawn from one sample of a study of T cells in Graves' hyperthyroidism and ophthalmopathy. TCRdb redid the calling of the multiplex PCR reads with MiXCR, one entry per CDR3 protein. The sample lists 730,000 or so distinct CDR3 sequences; 18% were seen once. The sequencing input was blood. All receptors come from a woman aged 50 to 65 with Graves' hyperthyroidism that later progressed to Graves' ophthalmopathy. CDR3s include the opening cysteine and the closing phenylalanine or tryptophan. A D gene is named only where the DNA matches it firmly. Clone sizes are given selectively: once, few, many, or a class where the clone is expanded.

d_call,v_call,clone_size,j_call,cdr3_nt,cdr3_aa
NA,TRBV6-1,many,TRBJ1-5,TGTGCCAGCAGTGGACGGACCAATCAGCCCCAGCATTTT,CASSGRTNQPQHF
TRBD1,TRBV30,many,TRBJ2-7,TGTGCCTGGAGTGTACAGGGGGCTTACGAGCAGTACTTC,CAWSVQGAYEQYF
NA,TRBV11-2,many,TRBJ1-1,TGTGCCAGCAGCTTAGATTGGGAGGGGAACACTGAAGCTTTCTTT,CASSLDWEGNTEAFF
NA,TRBV4-2,NA,TRBJ1-5,TGTGCCAGCAGCCAAGAGCGGCGTGGCAATCAGCCCCAGCATTTT,CASSQERRGNQPQHF
TRBD1,TRBV30,NA,TRBJ1-2,TGTGCCTGGAGTACCGAACAGGGGGCCCTCTATGGCTACACCTTC,CAWSTEQGALYGYTF
TRBD1,TRBV12-3/TRBV12-4,many,TRBJ1-5,TGTGCCAGCAGTTTCGCCTGGGACAGGAGGGATCAGCCCCAGCATTTT,CASSFAWDRRDQPQHF
NA,TRBV7-8,NA,TRBJ1-2,TGTGCCAGCAGCTTCTCCATTAACTATGGCTACACCTTC,CASSFSINYGYTF
NA,TRBV10-3,NA,TRBJ1-1,TGTGCCATCAGTGAGCAGGTGGGGCAGGCCGCTGAAGCTTTCTTT,CAISEQVGQAAEAFF
NA,TRBV11-3,NA,TRBJ2-3,TGTGCCAGCAGCGATACGGCAGATACGCAGTATTTT,CASSDTADTQYF
NA,TRBV18,many,TRBJ1-1,TGTGCCAGCTCACTCGACCCGGGGAACACTGAAGCTTTCTTT,CASSLDPGNTEAFF
NA,TRBV18,many,TRBJ1-2,TGTGCCAGCAGCCCCGGGGACAACTATGGCTACACCTTC,CASSPGDNYGYTF
NA,TRBV5-5,many,TRBJ1-2,TGTGCCAGCAGCTTGGCCGGCAGAGGTGTCGATGGCTACACCTTC,CASSLAGRGVDGYTF
NA,TRBV20-1,many,TRBJ1-2,TGCAGTGCTAGAGATCATTCCACCTTGACAGCGGAGGTAGATGGCTACACCTTC,CSARDHSTLTAEVDGYTF
TRBD1,TRBV20-1,NA,TRBJ1-1,TGCAGTGCAAAGACAGGGGAGAACATGAACACTGAAGCTTTCTTT,CSAKTGENMNTEAFF
TRBD1,TRBV6-1,NA,TRBJ2-7,TGTGCCAGCGGGCGTACCTGGACAGGGACCTACGAGCAGTACTTC,CASGRTWTGTYEQYF
TRBD1,TRBV20-1,NA,TRBJ2-5,TGCAGTGCCCCGCGACAGGGGCGATGGGGGACCCAGTACTTC,CSAPRQGRWGTQYF
NA,TRBV20-1,NA,TRBJ1-1,TGCAGTGCTAGAGAGGGGGGCGTCGTGAACACTGAAGCTTTCTTT,CSAREGGVVNTEAFF
NA,TRBV7-2,many,TRBJ1-5,TGTGCCAGCAGCCCCTCCCGGAGGAGCAATCAGCCCCAGCATTTT,CASSPSRRSNQPQHF
TRBD1,TRBV5-1,many,TRBJ1-6,TGCGCCAGCAGCTCCCAGGGGGCGTATAATTCACCCCTCCACTTT,CASSSQGAYNSPLHF
TRBD1,TRBV11-2,many,TRBJ2-1,TGTGCCAGCAGCTCGGGACAGGAGCAGTTCTTC,CASSSGQEQFF
TRBD1,TRBV7-8,many,TRBJ2-1,TGTGCCAGCAGCCTGGTCGTTGGGGACAGGGGGTCCTACAATGAGCAGTTCTTC,CASSLVVGDRGSYNEQFF
NA,TRBV7-2,NA,TRBJ2-5,TGTGCCAGCAGCTTAGTTTTGCGGGGGCAAGAGTCCCAGTACTTC,CASSLVLRGQESQYF
TRBD1,TRBV19,NA,TRBJ1-5,TGTGCCAGTAGATGGGACAGGGGTCAGCCCCAGCATTTT,CASRWDRGQPQHF
NA,TRBV7-2,many,TRBJ2-1,TGTGCCAGCAGCTTCGGTCGGGGAGGAAACAATGAGCAGTTCTTC,CASSFGRGGNNEQFF
TRBD2,TRBV3-1,many,TRBJ2-1,TGTGCCAGCAGCCAAGTGGCTAGCGGGGGCCTCAGCTACAATGAGCAGTTCTTC,CASSQVASGGLSYNEQFF
TRBD2,TRBV2,few,TRBJ2-2,TGTGCCACCCCTGGACTAGCGGGGGTTCACACCGGGGAGCTGTTTTTT,CATPGLAGVHTGELFF
NA,TRBV5-1,few,TRBJ2-6,TGCGCCAGCAGCTTAAAGGGATCGGCTGGGGCCAACGTCCTGACTTTC,CASSLKGSAGANVLTF
NA,TRBV6-1,few,TRBJ1-4,TGTGCCGGCCAACGGTCCCCTAATGAAAAACTGTTTTTT,CAGQRSPNEKLFF
NA,TRBV6-1,many,TRBJ1-1,TGTGCCAGCAGTAAGCTTAACGGAAACACTGAAGCTTTCTTT,CASSKLNGNTEAFF
NA,TRBV12-3/TRBV12-4,NA,TRBJ1-6,TGTGCCAGCAGATCCCGGGATTCACCCCTCCACTTT,CASRSRDSPLHF
NA,TRBV27,few,TRBJ1-5,TGTGCCAGCAGTGCCCTGGGGGTTAGCAATCAGCCCCAGCATTTT,CASSALGVSNQPQHF
NA,TRBV29-1,NA,TRBJ2-3,TGCAGCGTTGAAGGGCCGGGTACAGATACGCAGTATTTT,CSVEGPGTDTQYF
NA,TRBV11-2,NA,TRBJ1-6,TGTGCCAGCAGTTTAGAAAGGGGCGCGCATAATTCACCCCTCCACTTT,CASSLERGAHNSPLHF
TRBD1,TRBV3-1,NA,TRBJ2-2,TGTGCCAGCAGACCGCAGGGGGCGGGCGGGGAGCTGTTTTTT,CASRPQGAGGELFF
NA,TRBV27,NA,TRBJ2-7,TGTGCCAGCAGCCCAACCCGGGACTCGTACTACGAGCAGTACTTC,CASSPTRDSYYEQYF
NA,TRBV20-1,few,TRBJ2-3,TGCAGTGCTAGAGATGGGGCAGGGTTAGTCTCATCAGATACGCAGTATTTT,CSARDGAGLVSSDTQYF
NA,TRBV7-9,NA,TRBJ1-1,TGTGCCAGCAGACCCGACGGCCTGAACACTGAAGCTTTCTTT,CASRPDGLNTEAFF
NA,TRBV10-3,many,TRBJ1-1,TGTGCCATCAGTGAGTCCGGGAACACTGAAGCTTTCTTT,CAISESGNTEAFF
NA,TRBV5-1,many,TRBJ2-3,TGCGCCAGCAGCTTTGGGCTAGGCACAGATACGCAGTATTTT,CASSFGLGTDTQYF
TRBD1,TRBV3-1,many,TRBJ1-1,TGTGCCAGCAGCCTCTGGACAGGGATGAACACTGAAGCTTTCTTT,CASSLWTGMNTEAFF
TRBD1,TRBV12-3/TRBV12-4,few,TRBJ1-1,TGTGCCAGCAGTCCTCGCCTAGGGACAGGGAGGATGAACACTGAAGCTTCCTTT,CASSPRLGTGRMNTEASF
NA,TRBV18,NA,TRBJ2-1,TGTGCCAGCTCACGTAGCAGGGTCTACAATGAGCAGTTCTTC,CASSRSRVYNEQFF
TRBD1,TRBV7-2,many,TRBJ2-1,TGTGCCAGCAGCACAACAGGGGGCTCCTACAATGAGCAGTTCTTC,CASSTTGGSYNEQFF
NA,TRBV5-1,few,TRBJ1-6,TGCGCCAGCGGTAAACAGGGTAGGAATTCACCCCTCCACTTT,CASGKQGRNSPLHF
TRBD2,TRBV10-3,NA,TRBJ2-3,TGTGCCATCAGTGCCCCTAGCGGACCCACAGATACGCAGTATTTT,CAISAPSGPTDTQYF
NA,TRBV10-2,NA,TRBJ1-5,TGCGCCAGCAGTGAGTCGAGAGGTTTCGAACCGATTGGGAATCAGCCCCAGCATTTT,CASSESRGFEPIGNQPQHF
NA,TRBV6-1,NA,TRBJ1-5,TGTGCCAGCAGTGAGTCCTTGTTGAGGGGGGGGCAAAATAGCAATCAGCCCCAGCATTTT,CASSESLLRGGQNSNQPQHF
TRBD2,TRBV11-2,many,TRBJ2-1,TGTGCCAGCAGCCGAGGACTAGCGGGGGCCCTATACTCCTACAATGAGCAGTTCTTC,CASSRGLAGALYSYNEQFF
NA,TRBV2,NA,TRBJ1-5,TGTGCCAGCAGTGAAGCGCAGTACTTTAGCAATCAGCCCCAGCATTTT,CASSEAQYFSNQPQHF
NA,TRBV5-1,many,TRBJ2-7,TGCGCCAGCAGAATCGACAGGGAGGGCTACGAGCAGTACTTC,CASRIDREGYEQYF
TRBD1,TRBV6-1,NA,TRBJ2-5,TGTGCCAGCAGCTGGACAGGGAGACAGGAGACCCAGTACTTC,CASSWTGRQETQYF
NA,TRBV19,NA,TRBJ2-3,TGTGCCAGTAGTAGAGGTTTTGGGGAAGATACGCAGTATTTT,CASSRGFGEDTQYF
NA,TRBV10-3,few,TRBJ2-3,TGTGCCATCAGTGAATGGGGAGGGGGGACTTCTACAGATACGCAGTATTTT,CAISEWGGGTSTDTQYF
NA,TRBV11-1,many,TRBJ1-1,TGTGCCAGCAGCTTATCCTCAAGAGGGACCGGCACTGAAGCTTTCTTT,CASSLSSRGTGTEAFF
NA,TRBV20-1,NA,TRBJ2-1,TGCAGTGCTAGAGCTTGGATAGGACAGCCCTCCTACAATGAGCAGTTCTTC,CSARAWIGQPSYNEQFF
TRBD2,TRBV29-1,many,TRBJ2-1,TGCAGCGTTGGCCGACTAGCGGGGGGCAATGAGCAGTTCTTC,CSVGRLAGGNEQFF